These 17 T cell receptor beta chains were sequenced from one sample in a study of regulatory T cells in long-lasting Graves disease. Indicated time point: newly diagnosed GD, antithyroid drugs for less than 3 months. The TCR library was prepared using RNA isolated from PBMCs. Assembly of TCR beta libraries relied on iRepertoire HTBI primers together with Arm-PCR of CDR3 regions. TCRdb fed the multiplex PCR reads into MiXCR, producing one record per CDR3 protein. The table lists 360,000 or so distinct CDR3 sequences, over 15% of them singletons. This sample was also put to use in a study of T cells in Graves' hyperthyroidism and ophthalmopathy.

The material was peripheral blood mononuclear cells (PBMCs), obtained at new diagnosis, from a patient treated with antithyroid drugs. These receptors were collected from a man in his forties or fifties with Graves disease.

This clonotype turned up a few times. CDR3 bases: TGTGCCGCCTCAGGGGATTTAAGCACTGGCCGACAGTTCTTC. Its translation is CAASGDLSTGRQFF. The chain joins TRBV2 to TRBJ2-1; the D gene is possibly TRBD1 (6 bases). Germline CDR1 and CDR2: SNHLY and FYNNEI. The CDR3 covers 14 residues. The V end lost 11 bases, the J end lost 13 bases, and 27 bases lay between the germline ends. Based on the CDR3 plus reference TRBV2 and TRBJ2-1, the full variable domain is EPEVTQTPSHQVTQMGQEVILRCVPISNHLYFYWYRQILGQKVEFLVSFYNNEISEKSEIFDDQFSVERPDGSNFTLKIRSTKLEDSAMYFCAASGDLSTGRQFFGPGTRLTVL.

The chain uses TRBV11-2 and TRBJ1-2; D is uncertain. The germline V gene has CDR1 SGHAT and CDR2 FQNNGV. This CDR3 is 12 amino acids long. V was pared by 5 bases and J by 5 bases, with 9 bases between. CDR3 nucleotide sequence: TGTGCCAGCAGCGGATCGGGGTATGGCTACACCTTC. Amino acid sequence: CASSGSGYGYTF. The whole variable domain, remainder taken from reference TRBV11-2 and TRBJ1-2, is EAGVAQSPRYKIIEKRQSVAFWCNPISGHATLYWYQQILGQGPKLLIQFQNNGVVDDSQLPKDRFSAERLKGVDSTLKIQPAKLEDSAVYLCASSGSGYGYTFGSGTRLTVV.

This clonotype was counted only a few times. This may come from a read error, since a much larger clone is one base off. The rearrangement uses TRBV6-4 and TRBJ2-7; TRBD2 might be the D (5 bases). This CDR3 is built from 14 residues. Trimming removed 4 bases at V and 3 bases at J, with 13 bases between. Per germline, CDR1 MRHNA and CDR2 SNTAGT. Here the CDR3 DNA reads TGTGCCAGCAGTGTCACGGGGTCTGTCTACGAGCAGTACTTC. Its translation is CASSVTGSVYEQYF.

V is TRBV20-1 and J is TRBJ1-5; D might be TRBD1 (5 bases). CDR1 and CDR2 from the germline V gene are DFQATT and SNEGSKA (reference sequence). This CDR3 is built from 16 residues. V was shortened by 6 bases and J by 0 bases, with 18 bases between the two germline ends. Here the CDR3 DNA reads TGCAGTGCCCCATTACCGCGGGGGGATAGCAATCAGCCCCAGCATTTT. Amino acids: CSAPLPRGDSNQPQHF.

This clonotype was detected many times. The V and J genes are TRBV6-1 and TRBJ1-1, with 10 bases fitting TRBD1. Germline V gene data show CDR1 as MNHNS and CDR2 as SASEGT. This CDR3 contains 13 residues. Trimming removed 10 bases from V and 6 bases from J; junction bases left unmatched: 8. CDR3: CATLRQGASEAFF. DNA for the CDR3: TGTGCCACCCTTAGACAGGGGGCTTCTGAAGCTTTCTTT.

The table lists this clonotype with many counts. The chain joins TRBV5-1 to TRBJ2-7; D possibly corresponds to TRBD1 (6 bases). CDR3 size: 14 residues. Germline loops: CDR1 SGHRS, CDR2 YFSETQ. V lost 5 bases to trimming and J lost 2 bases, with 14 bases between them. The CDR3, as DNA: TGCGCCAGCAGGAGAGGGGGAACTACCTACGAGCAGTACTTC. Translated: CASRRGGTTYEQYF.

The rearrangement links TRBV12-3 or TRBV12-4 to TRBJ1-3, with D tentatively TRBD1 (5 bases). V lost 5 bases, J lost 4 bases, and 15 bases lay in between. CDR3 length: 15 amino acids. CDR3 DNA sequence: TGTGCCAGCAGTCCAACCGGGACGTCCGGAAACACCATATATTTT. This codes for CASSPTGTSGNTIYF.

This clonotype has a count of ten or more. The chain has TRBV5-1 and TRBJ1-2; D is unresolved. The length of the CDR3 is 15 residues. V gave up 7 bases and J gave up 4 bases, with 20 bases separating them. The V gene's germline CDR1 is SGHRS and CDR2 YFSETQ. For the CDR3, the DNA is TGCGCCAGCTCAACCGTTGACCCGGACCCCTATGGCTACACCTTC. It is translated as CASSTVDPDPYGYTF.

To note about this clonotype: Given a far larger clone just one base away, this is likely a sequencing read error. This chain joins TRBV27 and TRBJ2-5, with D possibly being TRBD1 (6 bases). The CDR3 consists of 14 residues. Germline V CDR1 and CDR2: MNHEY, SMNVEV (reference sequence). The chain's CDR3 is CATLMGTGQETQYF. In DNA, the CDR3 is TGTGCCACATTGATGGGGACGGGACAAGAAACCCAGTACTTC.

The CDR3 reads CASTVIEGTGNTEAFF. The CDR3 coding sequence is TGTGCCAGCACCGTGATTGAGGGGACAGGGAACACTGAAGCTTTCTTT. V usage is TRBV6-1 and J usage is TRBJ1-1; TRBD1 matches at 8 bases. Trimming took 7 bases from V and 1 from J; bases not matched to a gene: 11. The CDR3 is made up of 16 amino acids. Germline V gives CDR1 MNHNS, CDR2 SASEGT.

The V and J genes are TRBV5-1 and TRBJ1-2; tentatively, D is TRBD1 (6 bases). V lost 4 bases, J lost 1 base, and 17 bases lay in between. This CDR3 is 16 amino acids long. The germline V gene has CDR1 SGHRS and CDR2 YFSETQ. The DNA for the CDR3 is TGCGCCAGCAGCCCCAACTTCGGGACAATTAACTATGGCTACACCTTC. Translated: CASSPNFGTINYGYTF. Drawing the rest from reference TRBV5-1 and TRBJ1-2, the complete variable domain is KAGVTQTPRYLIKTRGQQVTLSCSPISGHRSVSWYQQTPGQGLQFLFEYFSETQRNKGNFPGRFSGRQFSNSRSEMNVSTLELGDSALYLCASSPNFGTINYGYTFGSGTRLTVV.

The V call is TRBV25-1, the J call TRBJ2-2; D tentatively fits TRBD1 or TRBD2 (6 bases each). This CDR3 region has 15 residues. Deletions cut 3 bases from V and 5 bases from J, with 13 bases between. Germline CDR1 reads MGHDK; CDR2 reads SYGVNS. CDR3 protein: CASSDWGAETGELFF. Written as DNA, the CDR3 is TGTGCCAGCAGTGACTGGGGGGCTGAAACCGGGGAGCTGTTTTTT.

This clonotype was found many times. J is TRBJ2-5 and V is TRBV30, with TRBD1 as a possible D gene (5 bases). V dropped 4 bases and J dropped 0 bases, with 9 bases sitting between them. CDR3 size: 13 residues. Germline V gene data show CDR1 as GTSNPN and CDR2 as SVGIG (reference sequence). The CDR3 sequence is CAWKRQNQETQYF. Here the CDR3 DNA reads TGTGCCTGGAAACGACAGAACCAAGAGACCCAGTACTTC.

V usage is TRBV29-1 and J usage is TRBJ2-2, with 10 positions matching TRBD1. This CDR3 has 13 residues. CDR1 SQVTM and CDR2 ANQGSEA come from the germline V gene. The J segment lost 6 bases and the V segment lost 7 bases, leaving 5 bases of the junction unmatched. CDR3 loop: CSARTGGAGELFF. Written as DNA, the CDR3 is TGCAGCGCCCGGACAGGGGGAGCCGGGGAGCTGTTTTTT.

In its sample, this clonotype was seen a few times. This chain connects TRBV7-9 to TRBJ2-2; D unclear. V was shortened by 7 bases and J by 0 bases, with 9 bases between the two germline ends. CDR1 is SEHNR and CDR2 is FQNEAQ in the germline V gene (reference sequence). This CDR3 region has 14 residues. The chain's CDR3 is CASNPATNTGELFF. The CDR3 bases are TGTGCCAGCAACCCAGCAACGAACACCGGGGAGCTGTTTTTT.

The sample holds a few counts of this clonotype. This rearrangement joins TRBV18 to TRBJ1-6; D possibly corresponds to TRBD1 (5 bases). The germline V and J ends were trimmed by 6 bases and 6 bases, with 9 bases remaining between them. Germline V CDR1 and CDR2: KGHSH, LQKENI. This CDR3 has 13 amino acids. The CDR3 spells CASSQGANSPLHF. The CDR3 coding sequence is TGTGCCAGCTCCCAAGGGGCTAATTCACCCCTCCACTTT.

Worth noting for this clonotype: The junction departs from the called germline gene at one end, perhaps through a read error. The chain has TRBV20-1 and TRBJ1-1; D call uncertain. The CDR3 runs to 11 residues. Germline CDR1 reads DFQATT; CDR2 reads SNEGSKA (reference sequence). Written as DNA, the CDR3 is TGCAGTGCTGTGGGAAACACTGAAACTTTCTTT. The encoded protein is CSAVGNTETFF.